One T cell receptor (beta chain) is described in this entry. Its recognized antigen is unknown. Nothing much larger sits one base from this clone, and base qualities are not available. V is shortened by 5 bases, J by 0 bases, and the region joining them spans 14 bases. The CDR3 numbers 17 residues from cysteine through phenylalanine. Only the CDR3 DNA stays, 51 bases, in frame from base 1. The germline V gene encodes CDR1 KGHSH and CDR2 LQKENI. TCRbeta CDR3 sequencing was performed on sorted unstimulated T cells and on proliferating T cells recovered from mixed lymphocyte reactions. Fresh whole blood from fewer than 12 HLA-typed healthy donors was used to isolate PBMCs. These data belong to a study of siplizumab effects on memory and regulatory T cells (dated by TCRdb to about 2019). Looking at the study overall: The study examined how the anti-CD2 antibody siplizumab affects alloreactive T-cell subsets in allogeneic mixed lymphocyte reactions built from human PBMCs.

To prepare the library, the immunoSEQ multiplex PCR assay was applied. Each sample had about 10^5 TCR templates assayed by the deep sequencing platform. Genomic DNA extracted from sorted T cells was the material used for TCRbeta CDR3 sequencing. The source study handled its data this way. The R programming language was used for clonal analysis of TCRbeta CDR3 data. Alloreactive CD4+ and CD8+ clones were defined by comparing unstimulated samples with post-reaction CFSE-low samples. Regulatory or non-regulatory origin was assigned to alloreactive CD4+ clones by matching of sequences to sorted unstimulated Treg and non-Treg repertoires. TCRdb mirrors the immuneACCESS table, restricted to in-frame sequences. Some clones are absent from its copies; in checked studies, under half trace to an unresolved V gene, and the reason for the others is unknown. The DNA gave D and trimming, while V, J and clone size come from that table. The table for this sample lists about 100,000 clones; about 90% of them were counted only once. The ten top clones hold 0.15% of the sample.

The investigation overall reported the following: Unstimulated naive T cells appeared more diverse than memory T cells, and naive cells seemed to contribute substantially to the alloresponse. Whether proliferating Tregs from siplizumab cultures were suppressive was not functionally confirmed. Of the alloreactive CD4+ clones that could be mapped, the Treg-derived share averaged roughly 69% with siplizumab compared with 26.9% in control reactions. Because sequences below about 10^-5 frequency were poorly captured, only a minor fraction of alloreactive clones could be mapped to unstimulated subsets. A naive or memory phenotype could not be assigned to roughly 75-97% of proliferating CD4+ or CD8+ clones. The cumulative frequency of alloreactive sequences that could be traced back to unstimulated CD4+ memory T cells was significantly reduced by siplizumab.

The rearrangement joined TRBV18 to TRBJ2-6, and TRBD2 may be the D gene, going by 7 matching bases. The receptor's source is a human donor in good health. The sample consisted of CD4+ T cells sorted from blood. At the DNA level, the sequence is TGTGCCAGCTCAGATCGGGGGGCGGCCTCTGGGGCCAACGTCCTGACTTTC. This translates into CASSDRGAASGANVLTF.